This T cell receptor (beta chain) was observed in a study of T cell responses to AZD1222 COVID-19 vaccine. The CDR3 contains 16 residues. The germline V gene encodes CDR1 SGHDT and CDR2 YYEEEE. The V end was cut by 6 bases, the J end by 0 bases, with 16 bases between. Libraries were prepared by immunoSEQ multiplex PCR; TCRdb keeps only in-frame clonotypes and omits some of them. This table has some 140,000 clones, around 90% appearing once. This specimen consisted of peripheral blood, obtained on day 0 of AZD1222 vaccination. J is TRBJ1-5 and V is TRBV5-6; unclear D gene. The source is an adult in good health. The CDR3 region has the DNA TGTGCCAGCACCTTCCCCGGGGATTTTAGCAATCAGCCCCAGCATTTT. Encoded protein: CASTFPGDFSNQPQHF.